This entry concerns a single T cell receptor beta chain. Germline lookup yields CDR1 LGHNT and CDR2 FRNRAP. V was pared by 2 bases and J by 2 bases, with 6 bases of the junction left unmatched. The CDR3 has 16 residues. This sample stems from a study of cytotoxic CD8 clonotypes in ibrutinib-treated CLL. Study-wide background: Among the samples, the mean was around 260,000 productive templates and roughly 96,000 productive rearrangements.

TCRdb's copy holds only in-frame clones and misses some; the assay was immunoSEQ multiplex PCR. The repertoire holds around 50,000 clones, around 52% seen once, with roughly a quarter in the top ten. The chain has TRBV12-5 and TRBJ1-3; 7 bases agree with TRBD1. Sequences were derived from PBMCs, sampled after 24 months of ibrutinib treatment. This clonotype originated in a human donor with chronic lymphocytic leukemia. The CDR3 here is CASGLPVTGAGNTIYF. CDR3 sequence (DNA): TGTGCTAGTGGTTTGCCTGTTACAGGGGCTGGAAACACCATATATTTT.